The next 22 T cell receptor beta chains were all read from a single sample in a study of T cell repertoires in ileal Crohn's disease. Assay: immunoSEQ multiplex PCR; the TCRdb copy retains only in-frame clones and omits some. The table shows 15,000 to 20,000 clones, with approximately 82% occurring only once. Sequencing was done on a sample of ileal tissue. All receptors derive from an adult with Crohn's disease.

CDR3 in amino acids: CASSWTGSYSSYNSPLHF. Here the CDR3 DNA reads TGCGCCAGCAGCTGGACAGGGAGCTACAGCTCCTATAATTCACCCCTCCACTTT. The rearrangement joins TRBV5-1 to TRBJ1-6; 8 bases match TRBD1. The CDR3 covers 18 residues. V shed 3 bases, J shed 0 bases, and the junction held 8 bases outside the gene matches. In germline, CDR1 is SGHRS, CDR2 YFSETQ.

This chain connects TRBV19 to TRBJ1-6; TRBD1 matches 11 bases. This CDR3 spans 17 amino acids. Looked up from germline, CDR1 is LNHDA and CDR2 is SQIVND (reference sequence). The V and J ends lost 4 bases and 5 bases, in that order; junction bases with no gene match: 7. The CDR3 DNA reads TGTGCCAGTAGTAGGAAGGACAGGGGGCTGAATAATTCACCCCTCCACTTT. Protein sequence: CASSRKDRGLNNSPLHF.

This sequence joins TRBV10-3 and TRBJ1-2; 10 bases are shared with TRBD1. The CDR3 has 14 residues. Germline V lookup: CDR1 ENHRY, CDR2 SYGVKD. V trimming: 1 base; J trimming: 4 bases; junction bases outside the gene matches: 0. The chain's CDR3 is CAISEWTGGYGYTF. CDR3 in DNA: TGTGCCATCAGTGAGTGGACAGGGGGCTATGGCTACACCTTC.

The V call is TRBV7-9, the J call TRBJ2-5, with TRBD1 matching 7 bases. CDR3 length: 15 amino acids. The junction had 11 bases not matched to a gene; V was cut back by 5 bases and J by 5 bases. The germline CDR1 and CDR2 sequences are SEHNR and FQNEAQ (reference sequence). DNA for the CDR3: TGTGCCAGCAGCCCCAACCTGGCCAGGGGGGAGACCCAGTACTTC. It translates to CASSPNLARGETQYF. The whole variable domain, remainder taken from reference TRBV7-9 and TRBJ2-5, is DTGVSQNPRHKITKRGQNVTFRCDPISEHNRLYWYRQTLGQGPEFLTYFQNEAQLEKSRLLSDRFSAERPKGSFSTLEIQRTEQGDSAMYLCASSPNLARGETQYFGPGTRLLVL.

The rearrangement joins TRBV6-5 to TRBJ1-2; D might be TRBD1 (6 bases). The CDR3 is 12 amino acids. Germline CDR1 is MNHEY and CDR2 is SVGAGI. V was shortened by 7 bases and J by 8 bases, with 14 bases between the two germline ends. The CDR3 sequence: CASTRGAGGYTF. The DNA of the CDR3 is TGTGCCAGCACGCGGGGGGCGGGAGGCTACACCTTC.

This clone came up once. This chain uses TRBV7-2 with TRBJ2-7; 10 bases fit TRBD2. The CDR3 consists of 18 residues. The germline V gene encodes CDR1 SGHTA and CDR2 FQGNSA. After removal of 7 bases from V and 2 bases from J, the junction contained 17 bases not matched to a gene. The CDR3 reads CASIKVGASGGPPYEQYF. CDR3 DNA: TGTGCCAGCATCAAAGTCGGGGCTAGCGGGGGCCCCCCCTACGAGCAGTACTTC.

The gene calls are TRBV18 and TRBJ2-5; TRBD2 aligns across 10 bases. This CDR3 region has 14 residues. Germline assignment: CDR1 KGHSH and CDR2 LQKENI. Germline trimming cut 5 bases from V and 5 bases from J; bases unmatched to any gene: 5. The CDR3 sequence: CASSTGGLAETQYF. The DNA for the CDR3 is TGTGCCAGCTCAACAGGGGGACTAGCGGAGACCCAGTACTTC.

This clone was observed a handful of times. The chain joins TRBV18 to TRBJ1-1; 8 positions match TRBD1. The CDR3 covers 13 residues. Germline CDR1 is KGHSH and CDR2 is LQKENI. V shed 6 bases, J shed 5 bases, and the junction held 5 bases outside the gene matches. The CDR3 DNA sequence: TGTGCCAGCTCGACGGGACAGGCAACTGAAGCTTTCTTT. Translating gives CASSTGQATEAFF.

This sequence joins TRBV29-1 and TRBJ1-1; D unclear. V was trimmed by 6 bases and J by 4 bases, leaving 15 bases between them. Germline V lookup: CDR1 SQVTM, CDR2 ANQGSEA. This CDR3 region has 13 residues. The CDR3 DNA sequence: TGCAGCGTCGCCGGACTGGACGGCACTGAAGCTTTCTTT. Translating it yields CSVAGLDGTEAFF.

The rearrangement uses TRBV30 and TRBJ1-6; no clear D gene. This CDR3 has 14 amino acids. CDR1 is GTSNPN, CDR2 SVGIG, per germline (reference sequence). V was trimmed by 3 bases and J by 4 bases, leaving 10 bases between them. The CDR3, as DNA: TGTGCCTGGAGGTTGGCCCCGTATAATTCACCCCTCCACTTT. Its translation is CAWRLAPYNSPLHF. Using reference TRBV30 and TRBJ1-6 for the parts outside the CDR3, the full variable domain is SQTIHQWPATLVQPVGSPLSLECTVEGTSNPNLYWYRQAAGRGLQLLFYSVGIGQISSEVPQNLSASRPQDRQFILSSKKLLLSDSGFYLCAWRLAPYNSPLHFGNGTRLTVT.

This clone turned up a few times. The chain links TRBV5-1 to TRBJ2-3, with a possible D match to TRBD2 (5 bases). V lost 5 bases and J 7 bases, leaving 20 bases between the germline ends. The CDR3 loop spans 15 amino acids. Germline-derived CDR1 and CDR2 are SGHRS and YFSETQ. CDR3 coding DNA: TGCGCCAGCAGAATGAGGGCAGTATCACAATATACGCAGTATTTT. Protein product: CASRMRAVSQYTQYF.

V and J are TRBV9 and TRBJ2-3, with TRBD1 as a possible D gene (6 bases). The CDR3 covers 14 residues. V dropped 2 bases and J dropped 6 bases, with 13 bases sitting between them. Germline V gene sequence: CDR1 SGDLS, CDR2 YYNGEE. CDR3 in DNA: TGTGCCAGCAGCGTGTTCCCAGGGGCCGATACGCAGTATTTT. It specifies CASSVFPGADTQYF.

This clone has a single count. The J gene is TRBJ1-5, the V gene TRBV5-8, with 7 positions matching TRBD1. The germline V gene has CDR1 SGHTS and CDR2 YDEGEE. V dropped 1 base and J dropped 6; count of bases not matched to a gene: 7. The CDR3 contains 15 residues. The CDR3 here is CASSLTTGVGQPQHF. CDR3 sequence (DNA): TGTGCCAGCAGCTTGACCACAGGGGTCGGTCAGCCCCAGCATTTT.

The chain employs TRBV30 and TRBJ1-5; D perhaps matches TRBD1 (5 bases). Germline loops: CDR1 GTSNPN, CDR2 SVGIG (reference sequence). The V and J ends lost 0 bases and 1 base respectively, with 16 bases between them. The CDR3 spans 17 residues. CDR3 nucleotides: TGTGCCTGGAGTGTAGGAAGTAGGGGCGCGAGCAATCAGCCCCAGCATTTT. It encodes CAWSVGSRGASNQPQHF.

The chain carries TRBV27 and TRBJ1-2, with 10 bases fitting TRBD1. This CDR3 is built from 14 residues. V lost 0 bases to trimming and J lost 5 bases; unmatched junction nucleotides: 0. Germline values: CDR1 MNHEY, CDR2 SMNVEV (reference sequence). The CDR3 protein is CASSLSGQGYGYTF. The CDR3 DNA reads TGTGCCAGCAGTTTATCGGGACAGGGGTATGGCTACACCTTC.

The chain joins TRBV7-3 to TRBJ2-7; no definite D call. The V end lost 2 bases, the J end lost 5 bases, and 16 bases lay between the germline ends. The CDR3 extends over 15 amino acids. From germline, CDR1 is SGHTA and CDR2 FQGTGA. The CDR3 DNA is TGTGCCAGCAGCTTAGGAGAGCCGCCCCTCCACGAGCAGTACTTC. This sequence encodes CASSLGEPPLHEQYF.

This clone was counted a single time. V and J are TRBV18 and TRBJ2-3; TRBD2 matches 7 bases. This CDR3 has 16 residues. V lost 3 bases and J lost 0; bases outside the gene matches: 6. Per the germline V gene, CDR1 is KGHSH and CDR2 is LQKENI. CDR3 nucleotides: TGTGCCAGCTCACCTCTGGCGGGGGACAGCACAGATACGCAGTATTTT. Translating it yields CASSPLAGDSTDTQYF.

The chain combines TRBV19 with TRBJ2-7; D gene ambiguous. From germline, CDR1 is LNHDA and CDR2 SQIVND (reference sequence). The CDR3 runs 15 residues. V lost 7 bases, J lost 2 bases, and 18 bases lay in between. This chain's CDR3 is CASTPGSGATYEQYF. As DNA, the CDR3 is TGTGCCAGTACCCCCGGATCGGGTGCAACCTACGAGCAGTACTTC.

The CDR3, as DNA: TGTGCCATTATCGGACAGGTGGGAGGCTACACCTTC. It translates to CAIIGQVGGYTF. J is TRBJ1-2 and V is TRBV19, with 7 positions matching TRBD1. CDR3 length: 12 residues. With V trimmed by 10 bases and J by 8 bases, 10 bases remained unmatched. Germline V gives CDR1 LNHDA, CDR2 SQIVND (reference sequence).

This sequence joins TRBV7-2 and TRBJ2-1, with D unresolved. Trimming took off 6 bases at V and 10 bases at J, with 13 bases between the two ends. The CDR3 consists of 12 residues. The V gene's germline CDR1 is SGHTA and CDR2 FQGNSA. The CDR3 DNA reads as TGTGCCAGCAGTCCGAGGCGCACCGAGCAGTTCTTC. Translation: CASSPRRTEQFF.

This clone was seen once. The chain recombines TRBV6-1 with TRBJ2-5; possible D gene TRBD1, 6 bases. Germline CDR1 is MNHNS and CDR2 is SASEGT. V was trimmed by 4 bases and J by 5 bases, leaving 14 bases between them. The CDR3 is made up of 14 amino acids. The CDR3 DNA sequence: TGTGCCAGCAGTGCAGTAGACAGGCCTGAGACCCAGTACTTC. Translation gives CASSAVDRPETQYF.

This chain links TRBV4-2 with TRBJ1-4, with 8 bases that match TRBD1. V was clipped by 4 bases and J by 5 bases; unmatched bases: 9. This CDR3 is built from 16 residues. CDR1 is LGHNA, CDR2 YNFKEQ, per germline. CDR3 coding DNA: TGTGCCAGCAGCCGAACCCAGGGGGCGCGGAATGAAAAACTGTTTTTT. As protein: CASSRTQGARNEKLFF.